A selection of T cell receptor beta chains follows, all from one sample in a study of blood T cell repertoires in COVID-19. The assay was immunoSEQ multiplex PCR, and TCRdb's table has in-frame clones only and misses some. The sample yields roughly 60,000 clones, about nine tenths seen once. Sequenced: peripheral blood. These receptors were obtained from a woman older than 75 with active COVID-19. CDR3s include the opening cysteine and the closing phenylalanine or tryptophan. D genes are given only for firm matches. Only some rows state a clone size, as once, few, many or a class for expanded clones.

V: TRBV5-1
D: TRBD1
size: .
J: TRBJ1-2
DNA: TGCGCCAGCAGCTTCGACAGGGCTGAGGGCTACACCTTC
CDR3: CASSFDRAEGYTF

V: TRBV28
D: TRBD2
size: .
J: TRBJ2-3
DNA: TGTGCCAGCAGTCCCCTTTTTGCGGGAGGGGACACAGATACGCAGTATTTT
CDR3: CASSPLFAGGDTDTQYF

V: TRBV9
D: .
size: .
J: TRBJ2-5
DNA: TGTGCCAGCAGCCCCCGGCAGGGGCTTGAAGAGACCCAGTACTTC
CDR3: CASSPRQGLEETQYF

V: TRBV7-2
D: TRBD2
size: .
J: TRBJ2-1
DNA: TGTGCCAGCAGCTTAGTCGGGAGGGGAGCCAATGAGCAGTTCTTC
CDR3: CASSLVGRGANEQFF

V: TRBV28
D: TRBD1
size: .
J: TRBJ1-2
DNA: TGTGCCAGCAGTTTATCCCCCCCGGGGACAGGCTATGGCTACACCTTC
CDR3: CASSLSPPGTGYGYTF

V: TRBV2
D: TRBD1
size: .
J: TRBJ1-6
DNA: TGTGCCAGCATCCTGGACAGGGGGTCCCCAAATTCACCCCTCCACTTT
CDR3: CASILDRGSPNSPLHF

V: TRBV5-1
D: .
size: .
J: TRBJ2-2
DNA: TGCGCCAGCAGTCCCCTACTAGGTCGCACCGGGGAGCTGTTTTTT
CDR3: CASSPLLGRTGELFF

V: TRBV29-1
D: .
size: .
J: TRBJ2-3
DNA: TGCAGCGTTGATCGGGGTAGCGCAGATACGCAGTATTTT
CDR3: CSVDRGSADTQYF

V: TRBV5-1
D: .
size: .
J: TRBJ1-1
DNA: TGCGCCAGCAGTTTTACCCAGGGAACTGAAGCTTTCTTT
CDR3: CASSFTQGTEAFF

V: TRBV19
D: TRBD1
size: .
J: TRBJ2-6
DNA: TGTGCCAGTAGTACTGCCGGGACAGGGGGCTCTGGGGCCAACGTCCTGACTTTC
CDR3: CASSTAGTGGSGANVLTF

V: TRBV28
D: .
size: .
J: TRBJ2-1
DNA: TGTGCCAGCAGTTTCGCGGCTATTAACTCCTACAATGAGCAGTTCTTC
CDR3: CASSFAAINSYNEQFF

V: TRBV10-3
D: TRBD1
size: .
J: TRBJ1-2
DNA: TGTGCCATCAGTGATTACCGGGACAGGGGGGATGGCTACACCTTC
CDR3: CAISDYRDRGDGYTF

V: TRBV9
D: TRBD2
size: .
J: TRBJ2-2
DNA: TGTGCCAGCAGCGTAAATCTAGCGGCCAACACCGGGGAGCTGTTTTTT
CDR3: CASSVNLAANTGELFF

V: TRBV19
D: .
size: .
J: TRBJ2-3
DNA: TGTGCCAGTAGTATAATGGAGGGCCGGGATACGCAGTATTTT
CDR3: CASSIMEGRDTQYF

V: TRBV3-1/TRBV3-2
D: .
size: .
J: TRBJ2-1
DNA: TGTGCCAGCAGCCAAGATCTGGTGAGCGGGTTTGAGTTCTTC
CDR3: CASSQDLVSGFEFF

V: TRBV27
D: .
size: .
J: TRBJ1-1
DNA: TGTGCCAGCAGTTTATACCCCCGCAGGGACACTGAAGCTTTCTTT
CDR3: CASSLYPRRDTEAFF

V: TRBV27
D: .
size: .
J: TRBJ2-1
DNA: TGTGCCAGCACCGGCGCTAGCTCCAATGAGCAGTTCTTC
CDR3: CASTGASSNEQFF

V: TRBV27
D: TRBD2
size: few
J: TRBJ2-7
DNA: TGTGCCAGCAGGCCTGGGCGGACTAGAACCTACGAGCAGTACTTC
CDR3: CASRPGRTRTYEQYF

V: TRBV7-2
D: .
size: .
J: TRBJ2-1
DNA: TGTGCCAGCAGCCCGGACTCGGGGGTCTACAATGAGCAGTTCTTC
CDR3: CASSPDSGVYNEQFF

V: TRBV3-1/TRBV3-2
D: .
size: .
J: TRBJ2-1
DNA: TGTGCCAGCAGCCAAGAAGAGAGTGAGCAGTTCTTC
CDR3: CASSQEESEQFF

V: TRBV11-2
D: TRBD2
size: .
J: TRBJ2-1
DNA: TGTGCCAGCAGAACCTTGACTAGCGGACCCTACAATGAGCAGTTCTTC
CDR3: CASRTLTSGPYNEQFF

V: TRBV5-4
D: .
size: once
J: TRBJ2-4
DNA: TGTGCCAGCAGCTTTGGAGGGGGCGATGGAAACATTCAGTACTTC
CDR3: CASSFGGGDGNIQYF

V: TRBV6-5
D: TRBD1
size: .
J: TRBJ1-2
DNA: TGTGCCAGCAGTACCCGTCAGGGGGCGTGGGATGGCTACACCTTC
CDR3: CASSTRQGAWDGYTF

V: TRBV5-1
D: .
size: once
J: TRBJ1-3
DNA: TGCGCCAGCAGCTTGTGGGAGAGCTCTGGAAACACCATATATTTT
CDR3: CASSLWESSGNTIYF

V: TRBV3-1/TRBV3-2
D: TRBD1
size: .
J: TRBJ2-2
DNA: TGTGCCAGCAGCCCGTGGGCAGGGGGCGCGGACACCGGGGAGCTGTTTTTT
CDR3: CASSPWAGGADTGELFF

V: TRBV30
D: TRBD2
size: once
J: TRBJ2-7
DNA: TGTGCCTGGAGTACCCGGGGAAGCCTAGCGGGAGTGCCCTACGAGCAGTACTTC
CDR3: CAWSTRGSLAGVPYEQYF

V: TRBV4-2
D: .
size: once
J: TRBJ2-4
DNA: TGTGCCAGCAGCCAGGAACCGAGCGGAGCCAAAAACATTCAGTACTTC
CDR3: CASSQEPSGAKNIQYF

V: TRBV3-1/TRBV3-2
D: TRBD2
size: .
J: TRBJ2-3
DNA: TGTGCCAGCAGTGAGACTAGCGGGGCCCGCACAGATACGCAGTATTTT
CDR3: CASSETSGARTDTQYF

V: TRBV7-9
D: .
size: .
J: TRBJ2-2
DNA: TGTGCCAGCAGCCCCAGCGCAGGGGACACCGGGGAGCTGTTTTTT
CDR3: CASSPSAGDTGELFF

V: TRBV7-9
D: .
size: .
J: TRBJ1-2
DNA: TGTGCCAGCAGCCACCCGGGGTCTGCGGCTGAGAAGGGCTACACCTTC
CDR3: CASSHPGSAAEKGYTF

V: TRBV11-1
D: TRBD1
size: .
J: TRBJ2-1
DNA: TGTGCCAGCAGCTTAGCGCTGGACAGGGGGCTCGGTGAGCAGTTCTTC
CDR3: CASSLALDRGLGEQFF

V: TRBV7-6
D: .
size: few
J: TRBJ1-6
DNA: TGTGCCAGCAGCTTAGCCAGGACATCTAATTCACCCCTCCACTTT
CDR3: CASSLARTSNSPLHF

V: TRBV7-9
D: TRBD2
size: .
J: TRBJ2-1
DNA: TGTGCCAGCAGCTTGGGCGGGAGGGAGATGCAGAGTGAGCAGTTCTTC
CDR3: CASSLGGREMQSEQFF

V: TRBV4-1
D: .
size: .
J: TRBJ1-2
DNA: TGCGCCAGCAGGGCCACGGGGTCCTATGGCTACACCTTC
CDR3: CASRATGSYGYTF

V: TRBV5-5
D: TRBD1
size: .
J: TRBJ1-4
DNA: TGTGCCAGCAGCTCCCAGACAGGGGGTTTTGAAAAACTGTTTTTT
CDR3: CASSSQTGGFEKLFF

V: TRBV6-2/TRBV6-3
D: TRBD2
size: .
J: TRBJ2-2
DNA: TGTGCCAGCAGTGCCAGCGGGAGTGAAGGCACCGGGGAGCTGTTTTTT
CDR3: CASSASGSEGTGELFF

V: TRBV3-1/TRBV3-2
D: .
size: .
J: TRBJ1-6
DNA: TGTGCCAGCAGCCAACCCGGGACGGACAGCAATTCACCCCTCCACTTT
CDR3: CASSQPGTDSNSPLHF

V: TRBV30
D: .
size: .
J: TRBJ1-5
DNA: TGTGCCTGGAGTGATCAGGGGATTAGGCCCCAGCATTTT
CDR3: CAWSDQGIRPQHF

V: TRBV27
D: TRBD1
size: .
J: TRBJ1-6
DNA: TGTGCCAGCAGACAGGGGCTTTCACCCCTCCACTTT
CDR3: CASRQGLSPLHF

V: TRBV14
D: .
size: .
J: TRBJ1-2
DNA: TGTGCCAGCAGAAAAAGCGGGGTCTTAAGATATGGCTACACCTTC
CDR3: CASRKSGVLRYGYTF